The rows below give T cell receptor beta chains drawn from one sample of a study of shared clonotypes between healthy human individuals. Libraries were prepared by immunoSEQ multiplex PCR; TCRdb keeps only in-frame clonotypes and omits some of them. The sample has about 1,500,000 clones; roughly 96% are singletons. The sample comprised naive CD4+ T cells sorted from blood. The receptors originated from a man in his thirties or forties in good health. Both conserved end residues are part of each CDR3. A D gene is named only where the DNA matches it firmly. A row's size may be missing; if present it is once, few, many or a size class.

CDR3 DNA: TGTGCCAGCAGCGTAGGGTTCGATAGGGATACGCAGTATTTT; CDR3 protein: CASSVGFDRDTQYF; clone size: NA; D gene: NA; V gene: TRBV9; J gene: TRBJ2-3
CDR3 DNA: TGCAGCGTTAAGGTGACTAGCGGGAGACCCTACAATGAGCAGTTCTTC; CDR3 protein: CSVKVTSGRPYNEQFF; clone size: NA; D gene: TRBD2; V gene: TRBV29-1; J gene: TRBJ2-1
CDR3 DNA: TGTGCCAGCAGTCTCAGACTAATCAACACTGAAGCTTTCTTT; CDR3 protein: CASSLRLINTEAFF; clone size: NA; D gene: NA; V gene: TRBV28; J gene: TRBJ1-1
CDR3 DNA: TGTGCCAGCTCACCACCGGACAGGGTACAGTATGGCTACACCTTC; CDR3 protein: CASSPPDRVQYGYTF; clone size: NA; D gene: TRBD1; V gene: TRBV18; J gene: TRBJ1-2
CDR3 DNA: TGTGCCAGCAGCTTAGGTTGGGGGAGGAGGACTCTAGGCTACAATGAGCAGTTCTTC; CDR3 protein: CASSLGWGRRTLGYNEQFF; clone size: NA; D gene: NA; V gene: TRBV11-2; J gene: TRBJ2-1
CDR3 DNA: TGTGCCAGCAGCCCTTCGGTCAGGGAATTAGGCTACACCTTC; CDR3 protein: CASSPSVRELGYTF; clone size: NA; D gene: NA; V gene: TRBV6-5; J gene: TRBJ1-2
CDR3 DNA: TGTGCCAGCAGTGACGGGACAGGGGGCAATCAGCCCCAGCATTTT; CDR3 protein: CASSDGTGGNQPQHF; clone size: once; D gene: TRBD1; V gene: TRBV6-1; J gene: TRBJ1-5
CDR3 DNA: TGTGCCAGCAGCTCCCTTGGGCAGGGGTCCGGGGAGCTGTTTTTT; CDR3 protein: CASSSLGQGSGELFF; clone size: NA; D gene: NA; V gene: TRBV11-2; J gene: TRBJ2-2
CDR3 DNA: TGTGCCAGCAGCGCGGACCGCTGGGGACACGAGCAGTACTTC; CDR3 protein: CASSADRWGHEQYF; clone size: NA; D gene: NA; V gene: TRBV6-6; J gene: TRBJ2-7
CDR3 DNA: TGTGCCAGCAGTTTACGGGCAGGGAAGCAGTTCTTC; CDR3 protein: CASSLRAGKQFF; clone size: NA; D gene: NA; V gene: TRBV28; J gene: TRBJ2-1
CDR3 DNA: TGTGCCAGCAGCTTGGGAGCTGGGGCCAACGTCCTGACTTTC; CDR3 protein: CASSLGAGANVLTF; clone size: NA; D gene: NA; V gene: TRBV7-6; J gene: TRBJ2-6
CDR3 DNA: TGTGCCAGCAGTTTAAGTGGACAGGTATACGAGCAGTACTTC; CDR3 protein: CASSLSGQVYEQYF; clone size: NA; D gene: TRBD1; V gene: TRBV28; J gene: TRBJ2-7
CDR3 DNA: TGTGCCAGCAGCTTAATAGGCAGGGGCAGATACAATGAGCAGTTCTTC; CDR3 protein: CASSLIGRGRYNEQFF; clone size: NA; D gene: NA; V gene: TRBV7-3; J gene: TRBJ2-1
CDR3 DNA: TGTGCCAGCAGCTTAAGTGGTTCTCGCTACGAGCAGTACTTC; CDR3 protein: CASSLSGSRYEQYF; clone size: NA; D gene: NA; V gene: TRBV7-2; J gene: TRBJ2-7
CDR3 DNA: TGTGCCAGCAGCTTAGAACACAGGGGGATTGGCTACACCTTC; CDR3 protein: CASSLEHRGIGYTF; clone size: NA; D gene: TRBD1; V gene: TRBV7-2; J gene: TRBJ1-2
CDR3 DNA: TGTGCCAGCAGCACCGACAGGAACTATGGCTACACCTTC; CDR3 protein: CASSTDRNYGYTF; clone size: once; D gene: NA; V gene: TRBV6-1; J gene: TRBJ1-2
CDR3 DNA: TGCGCCAGCAGTGGGACTGGCGTGAACACCGGGGAGCTGTTTTTT; CDR3 protein: CASSGTGVNTGELFF; clone size: NA; D gene: NA; V gene: TRBV5-1; J gene: TRBJ2-2
CDR3 DNA: TGTGCCAGCAGTTTTGGGGGTCTGAACACTGAAGCTTTCTTT; CDR3 protein: CASSFGGLNTEAFF; clone size: NA; D gene: NA; V gene: TRBV28; J gene: TRBJ1-1
CDR3 DNA: TGTGCCAGCAGCCGAGCGGGAGAGTACAATGAGCAGTTCTTC; CDR3 protein: CASSRAGEYNEQFF; clone size: once; D gene: TRBD2; V gene: TRBV11-3; J gene: TRBJ2-1
CDR3 DNA: TGCGCCAGCAGCCGCATGGCAAGCTCCGCGTCCTACGAGCAGTACTTC; CDR3 protein: CASSRMASSASYEQYF; clone size: once; D gene: NA; V gene: TRBV5-1; J gene: TRBJ2-7
CDR3 DNA: TGTGCCAGCTCACCAGAAATCCGGGACAGTGCCGCCTACACCTTC; CDR3 protein: CASSPEIRDSAAYTF; clone size: NA; D gene: TRBD1; V gene: TRBV18; J gene: TRBJ1-2
CDR3 DNA: TGTGCCAGCAGGACTAGCGAAACCTACGAGCAGTACTTC; CDR3 protein: CASRTSETYEQYF; clone size: NA; D gene: TRBD2; V gene: TRBV28; J gene: TRBJ2-7
CDR3 DNA: TGTGCCAGCAAAGGCAGAAATCAGCCCCAGCATTTT; CDR3 protein: CASKGRNQPQHF; clone size: NA; D gene: NA; V gene: TRBV2; J gene: TRBJ1-5